The next 2 T cell receptor beta chains were all read from a single sample in a study of blood T cell repertoires in COVID-19. The method was immunoSEQ multiplex PCR; TCRdb's version includes in-frame clones alone and lacks a portion of them. The repertoire holds 65,000 or so clones, 87% seen once, with roughly a tenth in the top ten. The sample was peripheral blood. These TCRs come from a human donor with acute or convalescent COVID-19. The donor label of this sample is uncertain.

J is TRBJ2-1 and V is TRBV5-1; 12 bases fit TRBD1. The CDR3 runs to 17 residues. Looked up from germline, CDR1 is SGHRS and CDR2 is YFSETQ. V was clipped by 4 bases and J by 12 bases; unmatched bases: 17. DNA for the CDR3: TGCGCCAGCAGCGCAACGGCCGGGACAGGGGGCGTAATGGCGCAGTTCTTC. Translated: CASSATAGTGGVMAQFF.

This clone was observed many times. The chain carries TRBV7-9 and TRBJ2-5, with 7 bases identical to TRBD2. This CDR3 region has 13 residues. J lost 5 bases, V lost 10 bases, and 10 bases had no gene match. Germline V CDR1 and CDR2: SEHNR, FQNEAQ (reference sequence). The CDR3 region has the DNA TGTGCCACCCTTATTAGCGGGCTGGAGACCCAGTACTTC. This translates into CATLISGLETQYF.